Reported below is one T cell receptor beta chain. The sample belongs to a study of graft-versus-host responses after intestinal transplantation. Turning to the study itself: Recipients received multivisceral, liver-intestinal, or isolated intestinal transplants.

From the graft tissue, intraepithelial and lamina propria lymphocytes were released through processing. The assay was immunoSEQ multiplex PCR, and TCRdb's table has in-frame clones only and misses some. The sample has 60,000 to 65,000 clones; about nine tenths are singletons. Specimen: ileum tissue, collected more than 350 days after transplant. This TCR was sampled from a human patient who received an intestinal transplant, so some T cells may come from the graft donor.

CDR3 sequence: CASSQDYPGGEETQYF. The CDR3 nucleotides are TGCGCCAGCAGCCAAGACTATCCAGGGGGAGAAGAGACCCAGTACTTC. The chain recombines TRBV4-1 with TRBJ2-5; 7 bases agree with TRBD1. V lost 0 bases, J lost 3 bases, and 7 bases stayed unmatched. This CDR3 has 16 amino acids. Germline CDR1 MGHRA, CDR2 YSYEKL.